This T cell receptor beta chain was documented in a study of shared clonotypes between healthy human individuals. Some clones are missing from TCRdb's copy, which holds only in-frame ones; the method was immunoSEQ multiplex PCR. This table has more than 2,000,000 clones, about 92% appearing once. The germline V and J ends were trimmed by 4 bases and 1 base, with 10 bases remaining between them. The CDR3 length is 14 residues. CDR1 MNHNY and CDR2 SVGAGI come from the germline V gene (reference sequence). CD45RA+ naive and CD45RA-negative memory subsets were separated from CD4+ cells. The count of this clone is one. The same CDR3 arises from other DNA sequences in this sample as well.

J is TRBJ1-1 and V is TRBV6-6; D is perhaps TRBD1 (6 bases). Material: naive CD4+ T cells from PBMCs. Indicated subset: CD45RA+ positively selected. This sequence originates from a man younger than 35 in good health. Some clones in this sample may be carry-over from other donors' samples. CDR3 coding DNA: TGTGCCAGCAGTTCTAACAGGGAGAACACTGAAGCTTTCTTT. Protein sequence: CASSSNRENTEAFF.